These T cell receptor beta chains were read from a single sample in a study of blood T cell repertoires in COVID-19. Using immunoSEQ multiplex PCR, the repertoire was profiled, and TCRdb retains in-frame clones only, with some absent. The sample lists about 300,000 clones; nearly 90% were seen once. The sequencing input was PBMCs or T cells enriched from blood (not recorded which). The source of these receptors is a woman under 40 who had recovered from COVID-19. Both conserved end residues are part of each CDR3. D genes are given only for firm matches. Size is omitted from some rows. Given values are once, few, many or a class for expanded clones.

TRBJ2-5	TRBV5-1	TRBD2	.	TGCGCCAGCAGCTTTCGGCTAGCGGGGCTCGGTGGTAGCCAAGAGACCCAGTACTTC	CASSFRLAGLGGSQETQYF
TRBJ2-1	TRBV6-5	TRBD2	.	TGTGCCAGCATGGGCGGGGGGAGGAATGAGCAGTTCTTC	CASMGGGRNEQFF
TRBJ1-6	TRBV9	.	.	TGTGCCAGCAGCGTAGGTGGGAGTAATTCACCCCTCCACTTT	CASSVGGSNSPLHF
TRBJ1-4	TRBV6-1	.	.	TGTGCCAGCAGTGAAGGGGCAGGGACAACTAATGAAAAACTGTTTTTT	CASSEGAGTTNEKLFF
TRBJ2-7	TRBV7-2	TRBD1	.	TGTGCCAGCAACCCCACGACAGGGGTATCCTACGAGCAGTACTTC	CASNPTTGVSYEQYF
TRBJ1-1	TRBV3-1/TRBV3-2	TRBD1	.	TGTGCCAGCAGTTCAGGGGGAAGGACTGAAGCTTTCTTT	CASSSGGRTEAFF
TRBJ2-5	TRBV29-1	TRBD1	.	TGCAGCGCCAATGGACAGGGAGAGACCCAGTACTTC	CSANGQGETQYF
TRBJ1-1	TRBV27	.	few	TGTGCCAGCAGCCCCCGCCGGACATACACTGAAGCTTTCTTT	CASSPRRTYTEAFF
TRBJ2-7	TRBV27	TRBD1	.	TGTGCCAGCAGTTCACCGGGACAGGGGTTACAGCAGTACTTC	CASSSPGQGLQQYF
TRBJ1-1	TRBV30	.	.	TGTGCCTGGAGTGTATTGCAACCTCTGAGGGACACTGAAGCTTTCTTT	CAWSVLQPLRDTEAFF
TRBJ2-3	TRBV7-3	.	.	TGTGCCAGCAGCTCTACGAGCACAGATACGCAGTATTTT	CASSSTSTDTQYF
TRBJ1-5	TRBV7-2	.	.	TGTGCCAGCAGCTTGGGCGCCGGCAGCAATCAGCCCCAGCATTTT	CASSLGAGSNQPQHF
TRBJ1-4	TRBV28	TRBD1	.	TGTGCCAGCAGCCTGGGACAGGCTACCCTGCGGGAAAAACTGTTTTTT	CASSLGQATLREKLFF
TRBJ2-2	TRBV14	TRBD1	.	TGTGCCAGCAGCCGGCGGACAGGGTTAGACACCGGGGAGCTGTTTTTT	CASSRRTGLDTGELFF
TRBJ1-2	TRBV6-2/TRBV6-3	TRBD1	.	TGTGCCAGCAGTTACTCGAAACTCTACAGGGGACGGCGGTCTCTTGGCTATGGCTACACCTTC	CASSYSKLYRGRRSLGYGYTF
TRBJ2-5	TRBV6-5	.	.	TGTGCCAGCAGTGACTCTACAGGAGAGACCCAGTACTTC	CASSDSTGETQYF
TRBJ1-3	TRBV4-1	TRBD1	.	TGCGCCAGCAGCGAAATCCGGGACAGGGTCTCTGGAAACACCATATATTTT	CASSEIRDRVSGNTIYF
TRBJ2-7	TRBV2	TRBD1	few	TGTGCCAGCAGGAACCGGGACAGTTTTCACGAGCAGTACTTC	CASRNRDSFHEQYF
TRBJ1-6	TRBV12-3/TRBV12-4	TRBD1	.	TGTGCCACCCGGCAGGGGGCCTCACCCCTCCACTTT	CATRQGASPLHF
TRBJ1-5	TRBV30	.	.	TGTGCCTGGAGTGTAAAGGGGAATCAGCCCCAGCATTTT	CAWSVKGNQPQHF
TRBJ1-1	TRBV2	.	.	TGTGCCAGCAGTGAGTGGCAGGGGAACACTGAAGCTTTCTTT	CASSEWQGNTEAFF
TRBJ2-3	TRBV5-1	TRBD1	.	TGCGCCAGCAGCCCCTCCCCGCAGGGGGCGCTGAATACGCAGTATTTT	CASSPSPQGALNTQYF
TRBJ2-2	TRBV7-9	TRBD1	.	TGTGCCAGCAGCTTAGGCCCGGGACAGGGTGGAACCGGGGAGCTGTTTTTT	CASSLGPGQGGTGELFF
TRBJ2-1	TRBV20-1	.	.	TGCAGTGCTAGTTTCAGGAACGAGCAGTTCTTC	CSASFRNEQFF
TRBJ1-2	TRBV11-2	.	.	TGTGCCAGCAGCTTAGATCTTCCAGGGGCGGGGACTAGGGGCTACACCTTC	CASSLDLPGAGTRGYTF
TRBJ1-3	TRBV6-5	.	once	TGTGCCAGCAGTTACTCCCTGGGAAACACCATATATTTT	CASSYSLGNTIYF
TRBJ1-2	TRBV3-1/TRBV3-2	.	once	TGTGCCAGCAGCCAAGATGGGGGCTACTATGGCTACACCTTC	CASSQDGGYYGYTF
TRBJ1-4	TRBV30	TRBD1	.	TGTGCCTGGAGTGCGGGACAGCGTAATGAAAAACTGTTTTTT	CAWSAGQRNEKLFF
TRBJ2-7	TRBV5-1	.	.	TGCGCCAGCAGCTTGGCCGGAGGGATCTACGAGCAGTACTTC	CASSLAGGIYEQYF
TRBJ1-5	TRBV6-5	TRBD1	.	TGTGCCAGCAGTTTGGGACAGGGTAATCAGCCCCAGCATTTT	CASSLGQGNQPQHF
TRBJ1-2	TRBV2	.	.	TGTGCCAGCAGTGAGACAGCAGAATATGGCTACACCTTC	CASSETAEYGYTF
TRBJ1-5	TRBV20-1	.	.	TGCAGTGCCCGGGAGGTTGGGCCCCAGCATTTT	CSAREVGPQHF
TRBJ2-7	TRBV2	TRBD1	.	TGTGCCAGCAGGGAGACAGGGCCCTCCTACGAGCAGTACTTC	CASRETGPSYEQYF
TRBJ2-2	TRBV3-1/TRBV3-2	.	.	TGTGCCAGCAGACATCGGGAGACCGGGGAGCTGTTTTTT	CASRHRETGELFF
TRBJ1-1	TRBV11-1	TRBD1	.	TGTGCCAGCAGCTTACAGGGGGGCACTGAAGCTTTCTTT	CASSLQGGTEAFF
TRBJ2-1	TRBV4-3	TRBD2	.	TGCGCCAGCAGCCGATATAGCGGGGAGTACAATGAGCAGTTCTTC	CASSRYSGEYNEQFF
TRBJ2-7	TRBV7-2	.	.	TGTGCCAGCAGCTTAGTGTCGGGTCTAGCCTACGAGCAGTACTTC	CASSLVSGLAYEQYF
TRBJ1-1	TRBV6-5	.	.	TGTGCCAGCAGGCCCCCTGATGGACTGAGGACTGAAGCTTTCTTT	CASRPPDGLRTEAFF
TRBJ2-3	TRBV6-4	TRBD2	once	TGTGCCAGCAGTGATCAACTAGCGGGGGCAGATACGCAGTATTTT	CASSDQLAGADTQYF
TRBJ2-3	TRBV7-6	.	.	TGTGCCAGCAGCTTAGTAGCGGTGGCGCGGGGTACTAGCACAGATACGCAGTATTTT	CASSLVAVARGTSTDTQYF
TRBJ2-5	TRBV4-1	.	.	TGCGCCAGCAGCCTGGCCAACCAAGAGACCCAGTACTTC	CASSLANQETQYF
TRBJ1-5	TRBV10-3	TRBD1	.	TGTGCCATCAGTGGGACAGGGAACAATCAGCCCCAGCATTTT	CAISGTGNNQPQHF
TRBJ1-1	TRBV30	TRBD1	.	TGTGCCTGGACCGGACAGGGGTTCACTGAAGCTTTCTTT	CAWTGQGFTEAFF
TRBJ2-2	TRBV5-4	TRBD2	.	TGTGCCAGCAGCTTAGAGAGGGAGGGCTTTCCCACCGGGGAGCTGTTTTTT	CASSLEREGFPTGELFF
TRBJ1-5	TRBV6-2/TRBV6-3	.	once	TGTGCCAGCAGCCCCCGGACAGTCTTCCAGCCCCAGCATTTT	CASSPRTVFQPQHF
TRBJ2-1	TRBV6-1	.	.	TGTGCCAGCAGTGATTGGTTCGGTGAGCAGTTCTTC	CASSDWFGEQFF
TRBJ1-4	TRBV15	TRBD1	once	TGTGCCACCAGCTTAAGAGGTGGGACAGGGATCGCAAAACTGTTTTTT	CATSLRGGTGIAKLFF
TRBJ1-1	TRBV7-2	.	few	TGTGCCAGCAGCTTATTCCAGGGAACGCACACTGAAGCTTTCTTT	CASSLFQGTHTEAFF
TRBJ2-3	TRBV5-4	TRBD2	.	TGTGCCAGCAGCCCCGGTGGTAGCGGGGGGATCCCAGATACGCAGTATTTT	CASSPGGSGGIPDTQYF
TRBJ1-1	TRBV4-3	TRBD1	.	TGCGCCAGCAGCCAACCGGGACAGGAGAACACTGAAGCTTTCTTT	CASSQPGQENTEAFF
TRBJ1-1	TRBV27	.	.	TGTGCCAGCAGCCCGGCGGGGGGCAGGAGGAACACTGAAGCTTTCTTT	CASSPAGGRRNTEAFF